The 14 T cell receptor beta chains reported below all come from one sample, sequenced in a study of patients and donors after allogeneic stem cell transplantation. TCRdb called the RT-PCR reads again in MiXCR, with one record for every CDR3 protein. Here the sample spans about a million distinct CDR3 sequences, 18% being singletons. The specimen was blood, either unsorted or a sorted T cell fraction (not recorded which). The receptor set was obtained from a human donor who was either an allogeneic HSCT recipient or a stem cell or donor lymphocyte infusion donor (not recorded which). It is not recorded whose cells these are; they may come from a transplant donor.

The chain carries TRBV19 and TRBJ2-1; 12 nucleotides align to TRBD1. Trimming took 3 bases from V and 9 from J; bases not matched to a gene: 6. In germline, CDR1 is LNHDA, CDR2 SQIVND (reference sequence). The CDR3 is 15 amino acids. The CDR3 nucleotides read TGTGCCAGTAGTATTGGGGGGACAGGGGGCTGTGAGCAGTTCTTC. Residues: CASSIGGTGGCEQFF. Using reference TRBV19 and TRBJ2-1 for the parts outside the CDR3, the full variable domain is DGGITQSPKYLFRKEGQNVTLSCEQNLNHDAMYWYRQDPGQGLRLIYYSQIVNDFQKGDIAEGYSVSREKKESFPLTVTSAQKNPTAFYLCASSIGGTGGCEQFFGPGTRLTVL.

This clonotype has ten or more counts. The V and J genes are TRBV9 and TRBJ2-5, with 9 positions matching TRBD1. Germline V lookup: CDR1 SGDLS, CDR2 YYNGEE. Trimming removed 4 bases from V and 5 bases from J; junction bases left unmatched: 12. This CDR3 is built from 16 residues. In nucleotides, the CDR3 is TGTGCCAGCAGCCCGGGACAGGGATTCCCAGGGGAGACCCAGTACTTC. It codes for CASSPGQGFPGETQYF.

The V call is TRBV10-3, the J call TRBJ2-3; D tentatively fits TRBD1 or TRBD2 (5 bases each). CDR1 and CDR2 (germline): ENHRY, SYGVKD. The CDR3 is 16 residues long. Deletions cut 7 bases from V and 0 bases from J, with 17 bases between. CDR3: CAIKRGGPSSTDTQYF. The CDR3 DNA reads as TGTGCCATCAAACGGGGCGGACCGTCTAGCACAGATACGCAGTATTTT.

V usage is TRBV5-6 and J usage is TRBJ1-1; TRBD1 matches 9 bases. Per germline, CDR1 SGHDT and CDR2 YYEEEE. The V and J ends lost 6 bases and 3 bases, in that order; junction bases with no gene match: 12. CDR3 length: 16 amino acids. This CDR3 reads CASNLAGTGFDTEAFF. The CDR3 DNA sequence: TGTGCCAGCAACCTTGCCGGGACAGGGTTCGACACTGAAGCTTTCTTT.

This rearrangement joins TRBV10-3 to TRBJ2-6, with D unclear. V was pared by 8 bases and J by 0 bases, with 8 bases between. The germline V gene has CDR1 ENHRY and CDR2 SYGVKD. The CDR3 totals 14 residues. CDR3 region: CAIGSSSGANVLTF. The CDR3 nucleotides read TGTGCCATCGGCTCCAGCTCTGGGGCCAACGTCCTGACTTTC.

This chain links TRBV2 with TRBJ2-3; 11 bases are a match to TRBD2. In germline, CDR1 is SNHLY, CDR2 FYNNEI. After removal of 7 bases from V and 2 bases from J, the junction contained 5 bases not matched to a gene. This CDR3 is built from 15 residues. The CDR3, as DNA: TGTGCCAGCACTAGCGGGGGGTCTTTCACAGATACGCAGTATTTT. Encoded protein: CASTSGGSFTDTQYF. The whole variable domain, filled in from reference TRBV2 and TRBJ2-3, reads EPEVTQTPSHQVTQMGQEVILRCVPISNHLYFYWYRQILGQKVEFLVSFYNNEISEKSEIFDDQFSVERPDGSNFTLKIRSTKLEDSAMYFCASTSGGSFTDTQYFGPGTRLTVL.

This clonotype was recorded at least ten times. This rearrangement joins TRBV2 to TRBJ2-2, with D tentatively TRBD1 (5 bases). Deletions cut 0 bases from V and 7 bases from J, with 6 bases between. This CDR3 has 13 residues. Per germline, CDR1 SNHLY and CDR2 FYNNEI. The CDR3, as DNA: TGTGCCAGCAGTGAAGCAGGGGTCGGGGAGCTGTTTTTT. Translating it yields CASSEAGVGELFF.

This clonotype was counted a few times. This chain connects TRBV4-2 to TRBJ1-1; 9 bases map to TRBD1. The germline V gene encodes CDR1 LGHNA and CDR2 YNFKEQ. Germline trimming cut 2 bases from V and 1 base from J; bases unmatched to any gene: 2. The length of the CDR3 is 15 residues. The CDR3: CASSQTGGRNTEAFF. The CDR3 nucleotides are TGTGCCAGCAGCCAAACAGGGGGCCGGAACACTGAAGCTTTCTTT.

V usage is TRBV4-3 and J usage is TRBJ2-3; 13 bases are shared with TRBD2. Germline CDR1 and CDR2: LGHNA and YSLEER. V shed 2 bases and J 2 bases; nucleotides not matched to a gene: 4. The CDR3 loop spans 17 amino acids. CDR3 sequence (DNA): TGCGCCAGCAGCCAACACACTAGCGGGGGGGCCACAGATACGCAGTATTTT. As protein: CASSQHTSGGATDTQYF.

This clonotype was counted at least ten times. V and J are TRBV5-1 and TRBJ2-5, with D possibly matching TRBD1 (6 bases). The CDR3 runs 13 residues. V lost 0 bases to trimming and J lost 3 bases, with 6 bases between them. Germline V gene sequence: CDR1 SGHRS, CDR2 YFSETQ. The CDR3 protein is CASSLGTEETQYF. The CDR3 nucleotides are TGCGCCAGCAGCTTGGGGACAGAAGAGACCCAGTACTTC.

The chain joins TRBV10-3 to TRBJ1-5, with 10 nucleotides matching TRBD1. The ends lost 6 bases at V and 4 bases at J; junction bases unmatched: 3. The germline V gene encodes CDR1 ENHRY and CDR2 SYGVKD. The CDR3 is 14 amino acids. The CDR3 sequence: CAISPGQGNQPQHF. The CDR3 bases are TGTGCCATCAGCCCGGGACAGGGGAATCAGCCCCAGCATTTT.

The chain joins TRBV6-2 or TRBV6-3 to TRBJ2-2, with 10 bases identical to TRBD1. Germline V CDR1 and CDR2: MNHEY, SVGEGT. The V gene end was trimmed by 6 bases and the J gene end by 0 bases; junction bases not matched to a gene: 10. The CDR3 has 18 residues. The DNA of the CDR3 is TGTGCCAGCAGGAGACAGGGGGCTCAATCCGCGAACACCGGGGAGCTGTTTTTT. Residues: CASRRQGAQSANTGELFF.

This rearrangement joins TRBV6-1 to TRBJ2-5, with 8 bases identical to TRBD2. Germline CDR1 is MNHNS and CDR2 is SASEGT. This CDR3 has 15 residues. Germline trimming cut 5 bases from V and 2 bases from J; bases unmatched to any gene: 7. CDR3 DNA sequence: TGTGCCAGCAGTCCCCCCGGGAGGGGTCAAGAGACCCAGTACTTC. Its translation: CASSPPGRGQETQYF.

This clonotype was seen more than once but under ten times. The chain uses TRBV5-6 and TRBJ1-6, with a possible D match to TRBD1 (5 bases). Germline V lookup: CDR1 SGHDT, CDR2 YYEEEE. The V end lost 6 bases, the J end lost 9 bases, and 13 bases lay between the germline ends. The CDR3 is 13 residues long. Written as DNA, the CDR3 is TGTGCCAGCAACTATGGGGGGGGTTCACCCCTCCACTTT. Translated, it gives CASNYGGGSPLHF.